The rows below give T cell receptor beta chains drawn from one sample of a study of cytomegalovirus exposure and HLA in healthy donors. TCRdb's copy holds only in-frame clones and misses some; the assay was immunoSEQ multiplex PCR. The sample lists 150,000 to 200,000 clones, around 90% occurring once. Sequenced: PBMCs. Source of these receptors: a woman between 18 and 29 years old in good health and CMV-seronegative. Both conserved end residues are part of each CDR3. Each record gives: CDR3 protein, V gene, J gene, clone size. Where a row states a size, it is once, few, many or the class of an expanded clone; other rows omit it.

CASLTGGGSGANVLTF	TRBV28	TRBJ2-6	.
CASSLRDRGPEQYF	TRBV7-8	TRBJ2-7	once
CASTLEMNTEAFF	TRBV6-1	TRBJ1-1	.
CASSHFRREGQFPNEQFF	TRBV11-2	TRBJ2-1	.
CASSILEAGDNEQFF	TRBV19	TRBJ2-1	.
CASSARTSGARGTGELFF	TRBV19	TRBJ2-2	.
CSVGTGGPEAFF	TRBV29-1	TRBJ1-1	.
CASSAMGQGQETQYF	TRBV6-1	TRBJ2-5	.
CASSKPRVNTEAFF	TRBV21-1	TRBJ1-1	.
CSGSSEPGQGTQYF	TRBV29-1	TRBJ2-5	once
CASSLERGEAFF	TRBV11-3	TRBJ1-1	.
CASRLGGIDTPLHF	TRBV27	TRBJ1-6	.
CASSGGLAGSGLQETQYF	TRBV6-1	TRBJ2-5	.